The 3 T cell receptor beta chains below were found in one sample sequenced in a study of cytomegalovirus exposure and HLA in healthy donors. 13 Jbeta primers and 60 Vbeta primers were used for the PCR. Sequencing was performed with immunoSEQ multiplex PCR; in TCRdb, only in-frame clones are kept and a portion is missing. The data show roughly 100,000 clones, with roughly four fifths seen just once and 1.6% held by the top ten. The sample comprised PBMCs. Receptors were obtained from a man aged 45-65 years in good health and CMV-seronegative.

This clone was recorded once. V usage is TRBV7-9 and J usage is TRBJ1-5; no firm D call. Germline V gene sequence: CDR1 SEHNR, CDR2 FQNEAQ (reference sequence). V was pared by 3 bases and J by 3 bases, with 9 bases between. This CDR3 contains 14 residues. The CDR3 bases are TGTGCCAGCAGCTTCGGAGGATACAATCAGCCCCAGCATTTT. It encodes CASSFGGYNQPQHF.

The gene calls are TRBV10-1 and TRBJ2-1, with D tentatively TRBD2 (6 bases). CDR1 and CDR2 from the germline V gene are WNHNN and SYGVQD (reference sequence). Deletions cut 5 bases from V and 0 bases from J, with 17 bases between. The CDR3 is 17 residues long. The CDR3 region is CASSPLPRGSSYNEQFF. CDR3 DNA: TGCGCCAGCAGTCCCTTACCCCGGGGGAGCTCCTACAATGAGCAGTTCTTC.

The chain recombines TRBV7-9 with TRBJ2-2; D perhaps matches TRBD1 (6 bases). Germline V gives CDR1 SEHNR, CDR2 FQNEAQ (reference sequence). The CDR3 consists of 15 residues. Trimming removed 5 bases from V and 3 bases from J, with 13 bases in between. The chain's CDR3 is CASSHRDKDTGELFF. In DNA form, the CDR3 reads TGTGCCAGCAGCCATCGGGACAAAGACACCGGGGAGCTGTTTTTT.